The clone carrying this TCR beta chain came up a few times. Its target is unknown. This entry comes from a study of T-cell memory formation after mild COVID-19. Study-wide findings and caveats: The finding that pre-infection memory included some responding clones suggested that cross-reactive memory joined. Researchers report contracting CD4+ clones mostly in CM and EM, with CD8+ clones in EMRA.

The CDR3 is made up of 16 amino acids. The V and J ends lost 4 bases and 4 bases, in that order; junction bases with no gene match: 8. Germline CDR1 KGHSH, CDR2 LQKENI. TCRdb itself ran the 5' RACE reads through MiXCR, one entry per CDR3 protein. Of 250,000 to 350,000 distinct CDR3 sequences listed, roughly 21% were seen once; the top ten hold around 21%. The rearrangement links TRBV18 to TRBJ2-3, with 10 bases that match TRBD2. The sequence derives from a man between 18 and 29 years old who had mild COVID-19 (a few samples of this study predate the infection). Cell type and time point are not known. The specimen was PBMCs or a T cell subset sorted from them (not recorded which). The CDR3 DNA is TGTGCCAGCTCACAACCAGCGGGGGGGCAATCAGATACGCAGTATTTT. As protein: CASSQPAGGQSDTQYF. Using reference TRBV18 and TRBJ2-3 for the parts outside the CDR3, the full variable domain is NAGVMQNPRHLVRRRGQEARLRCSPMKGHSHVYWYRQLPEEGLKFMVYLQKENIIDESGMPKERFSAEFPKEGPSILRIQQVVRGDSAAYFCASSQPAGGQSDTQYFGPGTRLTVL.